This T cell receptor (beta chain) was captured by sequencing in a study of blood T cell repertoires in COVID-19. As for the study in general: COVID-19 samples collected from the United States, Italy and Spain covered acute and convalescent phases.

Concerning this clone: The identical CDR3 is also encoded by other nucleotide sequences in the sample.

CDR1 MDHEN and CDR2 SYDVKM come from the germline V gene. The CDR3 length is 12 residues. The V end lost 6 bases, the J end lost 7 bases, and 10 bases lay between the germline ends. As processed by the authors: Scientists estimated how many nucleated cells there were by amplifying reference gene primers. Method: immunoSEQ multiplex PCR; TCRdb's copy keeps in-frame clones and lacks some. For V, J and clone size, that table is used; D and trimming come from the DNA. This table has about 140,000 clones, over 65% appearing once. This clonotype originated in a woman older than 75 with active or convalescent COVID-19. V and J are TRBV28 and TRBJ1-5; D uncertain. The sample was peripheral blood. CDR3 loop: CASRSGTQPQHF. DNA for the CDR3: TGTGCCAGCAGGTCAGGCACGCAGCCCCAGCATTTT.